These 21 T cell receptor beta chains came from one sample sequenced in a study of blood T cell repertoires in COVID-19. Measured with immunoSEQ multiplex PCR; TCRdb has only the in-frame clones, and not every one. The table has 150,000 to 200,000 clones, around four fifths seen once; the top ten hold about 19%. The specimen was peripheral blood. The source of these receptors is an older woman who had recovered from COVID-19.

The chain joins TRBV6-1 to TRBJ2-1; 13 bases match TRBD2. Germline-derived CDR1 and CDR2 are MNHNS and SASEGT. J lost 8 bases, V lost 0 bases, and 1 base had no gene match. The CDR3 extends over 15 amino acids. The CDR3 DNA reads TGTGCCAGCAGTGAAGCCGGACTAGCGGGGGATGAGCAGTTCTTC. The encoded protein is CASSEAGLAGDEQFF.

This rearrangement joins TRBV6-5 to TRBJ2-1; 8 bases map to TRBD2. Trimming cost V 2 bases and J 2 bases; bases outside gene matches: 5. The germline gives CDR1 MNHEY, CDR2 SVGAGI. The CDR3 loop spans 16 amino acids. CDR3 loop: CASSYPGTSPYNEQFF. The CDR3 DNA sequence: TGTGCCAGCAGTTACCCCGGGACTAGTCCCTACAATGAGCAGTTCTTC.

The chain employs TRBV19 and TRBJ2-3, with TRBD2 matching over 14 bases. V dropped 9 bases and J dropped 9; count of bases not matched to a gene: 11. The CDR3 spans 15 residues. The V gene's germline CDR1 is LNHDA and CDR2 SQIVND (reference sequence). The CDR3 nucleotides are TGTGCCAGCGGGACTAGCGGGAGTCCGACTGGAACGCAGTATTTT. It is translated as CASGTSGSPTGTQYF.

The chain couples TRBV10-3 to TRBJ1-2, with a tentative D call TRBD1 (6 bases). Trimming took 2 bases from V and 4 from J, leaving 11 bases between them. The CDR3 extends over 14 amino acids. Germline CDR1 and CDR2: ENHRY and SYGVKD. The CDR3 bases are TGTGCCATCAGTGAGGGGGGCCTCCCCTATGGCTACACCTTC. It translates to CAISEGGLPYGYTF.

Concerning this clone itself: Other DNA sequences in the same sample also yield this CDR3. The chain has TRBV18 and TRBJ1-1, with a possible D match to TRBD1 (6 bases). CDR3 size: 14 residues. V gave up 3 bases and J gave up 3 bases, with 11 bases separating them. Germline CDR1 is KGHSH and CDR2 is LQKENI. CDR3 residues: CASSPGGADTEAFF. In DNA, the CDR3 is TGTGCCAGCTCACCGGGGGGGGCGGACACTGAAGCTTTCTTT.

This chain uses TRBV3-1 (or the pseudogene TRBV3-2) with TRBJ1-3, with D uncertain. Trimming took off 8 bases at V and 0 bases at J, with 11 bases between the two ends. The CDR3 sequence is 14 residues long. Germline CDR1 is LGHDT and CDR2 is YNNKEL (reference sequence). CDR3: CASAQRDSGNTIYF. The CDR3 DNA reads TGTGCCAGCGCACAGAGGGACTCTGGAAACACCATATATTTT.

The chain joins TRBV27 to TRBJ2-1, with D tentatively TRBD2 (5 bases). Germline CDR1 reads MNHEY; CDR2 reads SMNVEV (reference sequence). V dropped 2 bases and J dropped 2 bases, with 10 bases sitting between them. CDR3 length equals 15 residues. CDR3 in amino acids: CASSLRRAAYNEQFF. In DNA, the CDR3 is TGTGCCAGCAGTTTAAGGCGGGCAGCCTACAATGAGCAGTTCTTC.

V gene TRBV30 combines with J gene TRBJ1-4; TRBD1 matches 7 bases. V lost 0 bases, J lost 8 bases, and 6 bases stayed unmatched. This CDR3 has 14 residues. From germline, CDR1 is GTSNPN and CDR2 SVGIG (reference sequence). As DNA, the CDR3 is TGTGCCTGGAGTGTAGGGACAGACGGAGAAAAACTGTTTTTT. Its translation is CAWSVGTDGEKLFF.

The chain recombines TRBV28 with TRBJ1-2; 10 bases align to TRBD1. The CDR3 is 16 residues long. The J segment lost 7 bases and the V segment lost 5 bases, leaving 13 bases of the junction unmatched. Germline CDR1 and CDR2: MDHEN and SYDVKM. Here the CDR3 reads CASSRTGGYPSGGYTF. In DNA form, the CDR3 reads TGTGCCAGCAGTCGGACAGGGGGGTACCCCTCGGGTGGCTACACCTTC.

This chain uses TRBV5-1 with TRBJ2-7; D may be TRBD2 (5 bases). The CDR3 spans 14 residues. V lost 0 bases to trimming and J lost 5 bases, with 12 bases between them. Germline CDR1 is SGHRS and CDR2 is YFSETQ. CDR3 bases: TGCGCCAGCAGCTTGGTGGGGAGAAGCGACGAGCAGTACTTC. Its translation: CASSLVGRSDEQYF.

This clone has a handful of counts. The chain couples TRBV7-9 to TRBJ2-7; 10 bases fit TRBD2. There are 14 residues in the CDR3. With V trimmed by 2 bases and J by 3 bases, 1 base remained unmatched. Germline V gene data show CDR1 as SEHNR and CDR2 as FQNEAQ (reference sequence). This chain's CDR3 is CASSLTSGNYEQYF. DNA of the CDR3: TGTGCCAGCAGCTTAACTAGCGGGAACTACGAGCAGTACTTC.

CDR3 loop: CASSVAQEGALDGYTF. CDR3 nucleotides: TGTGCCAGCAGCGTAGCTCAGGAGGGGGCTTTGGATGGCTACACCTTC. The chain combines TRBV9 with TRBJ1-2; 7 bases line up with TRBD1. Looked up from germline, CDR1 is SGDLS and CDR2 is YYNGEE. V was clipped by 0 bases and J by 6 bases; unmatched bases: 11. The CDR3 extends over 16 amino acids.

The chain couples TRBV9 to TRBJ1-3; D is undetermined. Deletions cut 0 bases from V and 3 bases from J, with 10 bases between. The CDR3 loop spans 15 amino acids. Germline assignment: CDR1 SGDLS and CDR2 YYNGEE. The DNA of the CDR3 is TGTGCCAGCAGCGTAGCTGCGGCACTTGGAAACACCATATATTTT. It specifies CASSVAAALGNTIYF. The whole variable domain, filled in from reference TRBV9 and TRBJ1-3, reads DSGVTQTPKHLITATGQRVTLRCSPRSGDLSVYWYQQSLDQGLQFLIQYYNGEERAKGNILERFSAQQFPDLHSELNLSSLELGDSALYFCASSVAAALGNTIYFGEGSWLTVV.

CDR3 sequence (DNA): TGTGCCAGCAGCCCCCAGTCAGGGGCCTACTACGAGCAGTACTTC. Amino acid sequence: CASSPQSGAYYEQYF. The chain recombines TRBV9 with TRBJ2-7, with D possibly TRBD1 on 6 matching bases. V was shortened by 4 bases and J by 3 bases, with 17 bases between the two germline ends. Germline values: CDR1 SGDLS, CDR2 YYNGEE. The CDR3 runs 15 residues.

The rearrangement joins TRBV4-2 to TRBJ1-1; 8 nucleotides agree with TRBD1. This CDR3 has 16 amino acids. Germline values: CDR1 LGHNA, CDR2 YNFKEQ. With V trimmed by 2 bases and J by 0 bases, 5 bases remained unmatched. The CDR3 sequence is CASSQPDRGVNTEAFF. The CDR3 bases are TGTGCCAGCAGCCAACCCGACAGGGGTGTGAACACTGAAGCTTTCTTT.

V usage is TRBV3-1 (or the pseudogene TRBV3-2) and J usage is TRBJ1-1; possibly TRBD1 for D (5 bases). This CDR3 spans 14 amino acids. The V gene lost 1 base and the J gene lost 4 bases, with 10 bases spanning the gap. Germline CDR1 reads LGHDT; CDR2 reads YNNKEL (reference sequence). The CDR3 DNA is TGTGCCAGCAGCCAAGGAGTGGGGCTCACTGAAGCTTTCTTT. Translating it yields CASSQGVGLTEAFF.

V is TRBV7-3 and J is TRBJ2-1; 9 bases align to TRBD2. The CDR3 contains 16 residues. Germline V gives CDR1 SGHTA, CDR2 FQGTGA. The J segment lost 9 bases and the V segment lost 2 bases, leaving 11 bases of the junction unmatched. This CDR3 reads CASSLATSGKGSEQFF. In DNA, the CDR3 is TGTGCCAGCAGCTTAGCGACTAGCGGTAAAGGTAGTGAGCAGTTCTTC.

This clone appeared a single time. The chain combines TRBV28 with TRBJ1-2; D is possibly TRBD1 (6 bases). The CDR3 runs to 14 residues. CDR1 MDHEN and CDR2 SYDVKM come from the germline V gene. Deletions cut 7 bases from V and 1 base from J, with 13 bases between. The CDR3 reads CASTSGTINYGYTF. CDR3 DNA sequence: TGTGCCAGCACCTCCGGGACAATTAACTATGGCTACACCTTC.

The chain has TRBV7-9 and TRBJ1-1; 8 bases map to TRBD1. The CDR3 runs 13 residues. Losses at the gene ends were 4 bases for V and 4 bases for J; bases not matched to a gene: 2. Per the germline V gene, CDR1 is SEHNR and CDR2 is FQNEAQ (reference sequence). CDR3 nucleotides: TGTGCCAGCAGCTCGACAGGGGTCACTGAAGCTTTCTTT. Translating gives CASSSTGVTEAFF.

The chain joins TRBV5-1 to TRBJ1-5, with 8 bases fitting TRBD1. Unmatched junction bases numbered 12, after V lost 3 bases and J lost 7 bases. Germline CDR1 is SGHRS and CDR2 is YFSETQ. This CDR3 region has 16 residues. CDR3 loop: CASSYGTGGLDQPQHF. In DNA, the CDR3 is TGCGCCAGCAGCTATGGAACAGGGGGGTTGGACCAGCCCCAGCATTTT.

The chain has TRBV2 and TRBJ2-1; no reliable D call. This CDR3 region has 14 residues. Germline V gene lookup returns CDR1 SNHLY and CDR2 FYNNEI. Between the trimmed V and J ends, which lost 1 base and 6 bases, there was a span of 10 bases. This CDR3 reads CASSEEAGSNEQFF. The CDR3 DNA reads TGTGCCAGCAGTGAAGAGGCAGGCAGCAATGAGCAGTTCTTC.